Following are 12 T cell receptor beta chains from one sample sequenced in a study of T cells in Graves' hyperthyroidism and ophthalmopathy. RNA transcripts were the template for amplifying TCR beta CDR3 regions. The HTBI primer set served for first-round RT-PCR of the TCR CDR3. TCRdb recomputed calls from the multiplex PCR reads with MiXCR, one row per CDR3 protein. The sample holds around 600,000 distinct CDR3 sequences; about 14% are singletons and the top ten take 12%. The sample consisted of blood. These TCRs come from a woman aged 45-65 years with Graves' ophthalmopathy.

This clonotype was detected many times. This CDR3 reads CASSPFGPDNEQFF. In DNA form, the CDR3 reads TGTGCCAGCAGCCCCTTTGGGCCAGACAATGAGCAGTTCTTC. The chain combines TRBV7-9 with TRBJ2-1, with no clear D. The CDR3 is made up of 14 amino acids. Germline values: CDR1 SEHNR, CDR2 FQNEAQ (reference sequence). Trimming removed 5 bases at V and 5 bases at J, with 13 bases between.

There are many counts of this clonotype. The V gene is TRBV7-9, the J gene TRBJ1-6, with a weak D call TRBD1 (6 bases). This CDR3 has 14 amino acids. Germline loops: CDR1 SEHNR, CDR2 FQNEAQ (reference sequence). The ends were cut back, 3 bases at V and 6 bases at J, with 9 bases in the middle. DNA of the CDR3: TGTGCCAGCAGCTTGGGGGGGCTTAATTCACCCCTCCACTTT. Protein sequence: CASSLGGLNSPLHF.

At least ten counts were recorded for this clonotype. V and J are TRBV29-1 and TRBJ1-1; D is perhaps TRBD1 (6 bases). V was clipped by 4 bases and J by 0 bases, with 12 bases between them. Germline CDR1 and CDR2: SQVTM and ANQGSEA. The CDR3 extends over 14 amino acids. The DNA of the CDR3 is TGCAGCGTTGCAACCGGGACACTGAACACTGAAGCTTTCTTT. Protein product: CSVATGTLNTEAFF.

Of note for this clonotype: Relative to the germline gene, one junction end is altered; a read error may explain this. The CDR3 sequence is CAGRKGGGQGVYEQYF. The CDR3 DNA reads TGTGCCGGCAGGAAGGGGGGGGGACAGGGGGTCTACGAGCAGTACTTC. This chain links TRBV12-3 or TRBV12-4 with TRBJ2-7; TRBD1 aligns across 11 bases. The CDR3 is 16 residues long.

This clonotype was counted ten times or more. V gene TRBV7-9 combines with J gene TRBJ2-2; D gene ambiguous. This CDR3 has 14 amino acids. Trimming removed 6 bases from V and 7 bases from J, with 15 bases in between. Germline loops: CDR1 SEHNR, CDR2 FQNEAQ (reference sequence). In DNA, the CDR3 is TGTGCCAGCAGTCGTGGGGAAACCGGCGGGGAGCTGTTTTTT. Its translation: CASSRGETGGELFF.

The CDR3 loop reads CSARDQGDNEQFF. CDR3 sequence (DNA): TGCAGTGCTAGAGATCAGGGGGACAATGAGCAGTTCTTC. This rearrangement joins TRBV20-1 to TRBJ2-1; 7 positions agree with TRBD1. V lost 0 bases and J lost 5; bases outside the gene matches: 1. Germline CDR1 reads DFQATT; CDR2 reads SNEGSKA (reference sequence). The CDR3 length is 13 residues.

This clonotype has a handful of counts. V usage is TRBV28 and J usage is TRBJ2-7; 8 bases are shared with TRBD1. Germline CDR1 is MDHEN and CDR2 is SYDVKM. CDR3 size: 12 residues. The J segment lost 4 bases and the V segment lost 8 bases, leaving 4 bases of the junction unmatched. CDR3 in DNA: TGTGCCAGCTGGGACAGGCCGTACGAGCAGTACTTC. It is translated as CASWDRPYEQYF.

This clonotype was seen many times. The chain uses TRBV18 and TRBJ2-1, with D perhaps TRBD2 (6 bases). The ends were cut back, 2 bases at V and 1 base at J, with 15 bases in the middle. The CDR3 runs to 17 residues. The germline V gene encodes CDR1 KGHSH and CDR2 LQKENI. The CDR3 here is CASSPFSGVSSYNEQFF. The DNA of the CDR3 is TGTGCCAGCTCACCATTTTCGGGGGTTTCGTCCTACAATGAGCAGTTCTTC. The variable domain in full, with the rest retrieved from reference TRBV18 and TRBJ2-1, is NAGVMQNPRHLVRRRGQEARLRCSPMKGHSHVYWYRQLPEEGLKFMVYLQKENIIDESGMPKERFSAEFPKEGPSILRIQQVVRGDSAAYFCASSPFSGVSSYNEQFFGPGTRLTVL.

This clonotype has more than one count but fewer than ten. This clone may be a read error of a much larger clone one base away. DNA of the CDR3: TGTGCCAGCAGTTTAGGGGAAGAGCAGTACTTC. Translating gives CASSLGEEQYF. The chain uses TRBV12-3 or TRBV12-4 and TRBJ2-7; D unresolved. V dropped 1 base and J dropped 7 bases, with 5 bases sitting between them. The length of the CDR3 is 11 residues.

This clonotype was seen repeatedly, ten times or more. CDR3 residues: CASSRYGTSYEQYF. The CDR3 DNA is TGTGCCAGCAGCAGATATGGGACATCATACGAGCAGTACTTC. The chain carries TRBV5-4 and TRBJ2-7; D may be TRBD1 (6 bases). The CDR3 runs to 14 residues. Germline CDR1 reads SGHNT; CDR2 reads YYREEE (reference sequence). The V end was cut by 4 bases, the J end by 4 bases, with 15 bases between.

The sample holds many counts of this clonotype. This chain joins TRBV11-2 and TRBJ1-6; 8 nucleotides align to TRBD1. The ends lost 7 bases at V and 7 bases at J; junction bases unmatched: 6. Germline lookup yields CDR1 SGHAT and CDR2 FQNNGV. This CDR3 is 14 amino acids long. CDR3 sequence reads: CASTLDRVNSPLHF. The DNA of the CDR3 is TGTGCCAGCACTTTGGACAGGGTGAATTCACCCCTCCACTTT.

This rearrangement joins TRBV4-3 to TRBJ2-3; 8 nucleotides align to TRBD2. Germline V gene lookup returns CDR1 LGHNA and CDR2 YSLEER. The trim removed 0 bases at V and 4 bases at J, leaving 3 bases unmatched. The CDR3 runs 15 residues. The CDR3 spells CASSQELTSADTQYF. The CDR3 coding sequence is TGCGCCAGCAGCCAAGAACTGACTAGCGCAGATACGCAGTATTTT.